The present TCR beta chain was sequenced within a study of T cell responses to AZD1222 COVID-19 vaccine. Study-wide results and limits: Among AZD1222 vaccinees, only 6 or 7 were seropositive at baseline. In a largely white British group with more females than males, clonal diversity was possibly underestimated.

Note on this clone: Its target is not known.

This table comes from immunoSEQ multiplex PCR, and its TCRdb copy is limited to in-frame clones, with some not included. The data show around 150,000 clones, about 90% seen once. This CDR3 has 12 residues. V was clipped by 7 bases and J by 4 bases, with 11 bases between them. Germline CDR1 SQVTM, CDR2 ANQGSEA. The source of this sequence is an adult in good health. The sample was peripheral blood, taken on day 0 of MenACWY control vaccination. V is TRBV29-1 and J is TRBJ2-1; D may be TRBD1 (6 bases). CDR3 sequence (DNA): TGCAGCGCGGTAGGACAGTACAATGAGCAGTTCTTC. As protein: CSAVGQYNEQFF.